This T cell receptor (beta chain) was captured by sequencing in a study of T cells after yellow fever vaccination (dated by TCRdb to about 2019). Broadly, across the study: The SMART-Seq v4 Ultra Low Input RNA kit was used to prepare libraries from fractions with low cell numbers. To follow T-cell clones before and after primary and booster YFV17D yellow fever vaccination, bulk TCR alpha and beta repertoires were sequenced over time. Two healthy male donors made up the cohort, one aged 18 to 29 years and the other aged 30 to 40 years. Bulk PBMC replicates and cell subsets were isolated from blood drawn at multiple timepoints before and after both primary and secondary immunization. Overall study outcomes, separate from this receptor: A small fraction of clonotypes showed up in both the CD4 and CD8 compartments, probably as a result of convergent recombination. FACS-sorted repertoires could contain abundant contaminating clonotypes from the bulk population, so computational filtering was required. Most clones expanded after primary vaccination (approximately 97% of CD4 and 70% to 90% of CD8) were re-detected after the booster, suggesting that broad memory maintenance occurred. Only two donors were included in the study, so the extent to which the findings can be generalized is limited. The secondary T-cell response was weaker than the primary response but faster, peaking on day 5 instead of day 15.

A few counts support this clonotype. Its antigen has not been determined. No much larger clone is present one base from it, and per-base qualities are unavailable. TCR cDNA was synthesized by 5'RACE template switching, through which a universal primer site and unique molecular identifiers were introduced. cDNA synthesis was primed from both the TCR alpha and TCR beta constant segments. Two PCR steps were used to amplify libraries, with sample barcodes and sequencing adapters being added in the second step. Sequencing of libraries was performed on Illumina HiSeq 2500 (2x100 bp) or NovaSeq (2x150 bp). On the authors' methods: MIGEC was used to demultiplex reads and collapse the reads into UMI consensus sequences, and MiXCR was used for V(D)J alignment. Vaccine-responding clonotypes were defined with edgeR using replicate PBMC samples, requiring FDR below 0.01 and a log2 fold change above 5 up to day 15. CD4 or CD8 identity was assigned to each bulk clonotype according to whether the clonotype was present at higher abundance in the sequenced CD4 repertoire or the sequenced CD8 repertoire. TCRdb took the public reads, trimmed them with fastp at Q25, ran MiXCR for clone calling and kept in-frame beta chains. Each CDR3 protein gets just one entry, which takes the most common genes and DNA from the rows behind it. What appears here as the V and J calls and clone size reflects TCRdb's work, not the paper's. The sample yields around 610,000 distinct CDR3 sequences; roughly 13% were counted once. The top ten clonotypes cover around 15% of the sample.

Per the publication, the treatment or condition label means: live attenuated yellow fever vaccine strain. Two biological replicates of bulk PBMCs were collected at each blood-draw timepoint. PBMCs were isolated from peripheral blood using a standard Ficoll-Paque protocol. RNA was extracted with TriZol from bulk PBMCs, CD4 and CD8 fractions, and dextramer-positive and dextramer-negative fractions. CDR1 and CDR2, per the germline V gene, are SQVTM and ANQGSEA. The CDR3 covers 13 residues, taking in both the cysteine and the phenylalanine. The only DNA kept is the CDR3, 39 bases in frame from the first base. Trimming at the junction amounts to 7 bases on V and 2 bases on J, and the germline ends lie 13 bases apart.

Sequenced here: PBMCs, sampled on the day of the yellow fever booster vaccination. The receptor's source is a man aged 25 to 40 who received the YFV17D yellow fever vaccine. The sequence is built from TRBV29-1 and TRBJ2-3; the D gene cannot be named for sure. The CDR3 region: CSGGSFLTDTQYF. The nucleotide sequence is given as TGCAGCGGGGGTTCGTTTCTCACAGATACGCAGTATTTT.